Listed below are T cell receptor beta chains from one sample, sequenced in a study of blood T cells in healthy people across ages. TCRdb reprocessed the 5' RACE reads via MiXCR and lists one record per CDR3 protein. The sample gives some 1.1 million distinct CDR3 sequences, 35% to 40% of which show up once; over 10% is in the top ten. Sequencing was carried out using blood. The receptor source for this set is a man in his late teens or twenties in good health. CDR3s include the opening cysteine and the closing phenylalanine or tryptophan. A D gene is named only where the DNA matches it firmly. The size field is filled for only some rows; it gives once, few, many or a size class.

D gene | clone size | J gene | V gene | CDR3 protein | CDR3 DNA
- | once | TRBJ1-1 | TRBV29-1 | CSVCETSANTEAFF | TGCAGCGTATGTGAGACGAGTGCGAACACTGAAGCTTTCTTT
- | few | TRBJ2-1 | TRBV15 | CATSTATDTYNEQFF | TGTGCCACCAGCACCGCGACAGATACCTACAATGAGCAGTTCTTC
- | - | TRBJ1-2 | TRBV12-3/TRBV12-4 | CASSARAPVGYTF | TGTGCCAGCAGTGCCCGGGCTCCAGTCGGCTACACCTTC
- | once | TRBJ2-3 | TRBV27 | CASGRDTDTQYF | TGTGCCAGTGGCCGGGACACAGATACGCAGTATTTT
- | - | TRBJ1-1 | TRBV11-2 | CASSLFPGPYTEAFF | TGTGCCAGCAGCTTATTCCCCGGACCCTACACTGAAGCTTTCTTT
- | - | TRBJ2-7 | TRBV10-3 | CAISVGQPDEQYF | TGTGCCATCAGTGTCGGTCAGCCCGACGAGCAGTACTTC
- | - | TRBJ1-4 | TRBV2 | CASSDGARPEKLFF | TGTGCCAGCAGTGATGGGGCCAGGCCTGAAAAACTGTTTTTT
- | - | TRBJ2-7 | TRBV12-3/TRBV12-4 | CASSPPSAPGEQYF | TGTGCCAGCAGTCCTCCCTCGGCCCCGGGAGAGCAGTACTTC
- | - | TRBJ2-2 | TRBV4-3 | CASSSRTANTGELFF | TGCGCCAGCAGCTCCCGGACAGCGAACACCGGGGAGCTGTTTTTT
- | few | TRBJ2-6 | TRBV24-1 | CATGPGLSSGANVLTF | TGTGCCACTGGGCCGGGACTTTCCTCTGGGGCCAACGTCCTGACTTTC
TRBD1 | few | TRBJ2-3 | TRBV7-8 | CASKLGTGTDTQYF | TGTGCCAGCAAGCTCGGGACAGGCACAGATACGCAGTATTTT
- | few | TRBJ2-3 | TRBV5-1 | CASSSRGGLARTDTQYF | TGCGCCAGCAGCTCCAGAGGGGGGCTAGCTAGGACAGATACGCAGTATTTT
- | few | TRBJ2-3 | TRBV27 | CASSKLHITDTQYF | TGTGCCAGCAGTAAGCTACATATCACAGATACGCAGTATTTT
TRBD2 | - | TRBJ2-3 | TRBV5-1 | CASSGGSSGATDTQYF | TGCGCCAGCAGCGGCGGGAGTAGCGGGGCCACAGATACGCAGTATTTT
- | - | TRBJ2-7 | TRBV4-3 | CASSQVADRAYEQYF | TGCGCCAGCAGCCAAGTGGCAGATAGAGCCTACGAGCAGTACTTC
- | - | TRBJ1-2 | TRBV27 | CASSSDRKGGYTF | TGTGCCAGCAGTTCCGACAGGAAAGGAGGCTACACCTTC